This note documents a single TCR beta chain sequence. The CDR3 has 14 residues. V was shortened by 4 bases and J by 4 bases, with 11 bases between the two germline ends. The germline gives CDR1 SGHTS, CDR2 YDEGEE. Libraries were prepared by immunoSEQ multiplex PCR; TCRdb keeps only in-frame clonotypes and omits some of them. Counted here are tens of thousands of clones, just under 97% occurring once; the ten biggest clones make up less than 0.25%. These data originate in a study of technical replicates of blood from several donors. The chain uses TRBV5-8 and TRBJ1-4, with D maybe TRBD1 (6 bases). Sequencing was carried out using T cells isolated from PBMCs. The origin of this receptor is a human donor in good health. The CDR3, as DNA: TGTGCCAGCAGCCCTGGACAGATTAATGAAAAACTGTTTTTT. This encodes CASSPGQINEKLFF.